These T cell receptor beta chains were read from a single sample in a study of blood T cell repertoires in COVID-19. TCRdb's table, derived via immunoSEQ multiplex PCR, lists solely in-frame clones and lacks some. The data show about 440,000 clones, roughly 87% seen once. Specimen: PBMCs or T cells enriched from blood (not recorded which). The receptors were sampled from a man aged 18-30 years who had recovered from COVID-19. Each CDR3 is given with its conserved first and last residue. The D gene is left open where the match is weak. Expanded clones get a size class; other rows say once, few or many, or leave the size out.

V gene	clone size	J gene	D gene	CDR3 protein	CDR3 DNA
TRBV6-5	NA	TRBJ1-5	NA	CASRRGTSQPQHF	TGTGCCAGCAGAAGGGGGACCAGTCAGCCCCAGCATTTT
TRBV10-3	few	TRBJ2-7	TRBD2	CAISDNLSGSTTYEQYF	TGTGCCATCAGTGATAATTTGAGCGGGAGTACAACCTACGAGCAGTACTTC
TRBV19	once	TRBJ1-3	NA	CASSTQVTSGNTIYF	TGTGCCAGTAGTACCCAGGTAACCTCTGGAAACACCATATATTTT
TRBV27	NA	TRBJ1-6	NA	CASSLGLNSPLHF	TGTGCCAGCAGTTTAGGACTGAATTCACCCCTCCACTTT
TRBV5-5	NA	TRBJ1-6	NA	CASSPGVVSYNSPLHF	TGTGCCAGCAGCCCAGGGGTGGTCTCCTATAATTCACCCCTCCACTTT
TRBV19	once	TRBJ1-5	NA	CASSYQGRQPQHF	TGTGCCAGTAGTTACCAGGGCAGGCAGCCCCAGCATTTT
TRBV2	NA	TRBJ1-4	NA	CASTSGTATNEKLFF	TGTGCCAGCACCTCCGGGACTGCAACTAATGAAAAACTGTTTTTT
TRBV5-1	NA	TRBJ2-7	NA	CASSTGTSSYEQYF	TGCGCCAGCAGCACCGGGACAAGCTCCTACGAGCAGTACTTC
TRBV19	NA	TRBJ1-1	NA	CASSIWDKEAFF	TGTGCCAGTAGTATATGGGACAAGGAAGCTTTCTTT
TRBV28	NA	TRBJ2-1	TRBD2	CASGGSDGRAWSREQFF	TGTGCCAGCGGTGGGTCGGACGGGAGGGCCTGGTCCCGTGAGCAGTTCTTC
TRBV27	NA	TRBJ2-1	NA	CASSFRELPYNEQFF	TGTGCCAGCAGTTTTAGGGAGCTCCCCTACAATGAGCAGTTCTTC
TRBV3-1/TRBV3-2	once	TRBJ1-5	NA	CASSQGGSAHNQPQHF	TGTGCCAGCAGCCAAGGAGGGTCAGCTCACAATCAGCCCCAGCATTTT
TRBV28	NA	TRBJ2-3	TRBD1	CASIGTGGYADTQYF	TGTGCCAGCATTGGGACAGGGGGCTACGCAGATACGCAGTATTTT
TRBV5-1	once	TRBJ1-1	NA	CASSLATLSEAFF	TGCGCCAGCAGCTTGGCGACTCTTTCTGAAGCTTTCTTT
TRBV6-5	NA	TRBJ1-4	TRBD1	CASSFGQGNEKLFF	TGTGCCAGCAGTTTTGGACAGGGGAATGAAAAACTGTTTTTT
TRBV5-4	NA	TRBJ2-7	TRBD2	CASSLSTSGRREQYF	TGTGCCAGCAGCTTGTCGACTAGCGGGAGACGCGAGCAGTACTTC
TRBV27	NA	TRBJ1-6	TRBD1	CASSLGTATNSPLHF	TGTGCCAGCAGTTTGGGGACAGCTACTAATTCACCCCTCCACTTT
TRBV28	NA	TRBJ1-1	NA	CASSFRYTEAFF	TGTGCCAGCAGTTTCAGATACACTGAAGCTTTCTTT